Listed below are T cell receptor beta chains from one sample, sequenced in a study of OX40 agonist ivuxolimab in advanced cancers. Here immunoSEQ multiplex PCR was the method, and the copy in TCRdb shows in-frame clones only, minus some. The table shows some 77,000 clones, with about four fifths occurring only once. The sequenced sample was CD4+ or CD8+ T cells sorted from blood, obtained in a trial of the OX40 agonist ivuxolimab. The receptor set was obtained from an adult with an advanced solid tumor such as melanoma, head and neck, liver or kidney cancer. CDR3s include the opening cysteine and the closing phenylalanine or tryptophan. D genes are given only for firm matches. The size field is filled for only some rows; it gives once, few, many or a size class.

TGTGCCAGCAGCCTCCGGGACAGGGGGACCGGGGAGCTGTTTTTT CASSLRDRGTGELFF TRBV7-9 TRBD1 . TRBJ2-2
TGCGCCAGCATCCGGAACAGGGGCGAAGATACGCAGTATTTT CASIRNRGEDTQYF TRBV5-1 TRBD1 once TRBJ2-3
TGTGCCAGCAGCGCACCGGACAGGACTTACCAAGAGACCCAGTACTTC CASSAPDRTYQETQYF TRBV9 TRBD1 . TRBJ2-5
TGTGCCAGCTCACCACAGGATGGCTACACCTTC CASSPQDGYTF TRBV18 . . TRBJ1-2
TGTGCCTGGAGTCTCGGACTTCCTAGCAATCAGCCCCAGCATTTT CAWSLGLPSNQPQHF TRBV30 . . TRBJ1-5
TGTGCCAGCAGCCCGGGACACAACTATGGCTACACCTTC CASSPGHNYGYTF TRBV2 . . TRBJ1-2
TGTGCCAGTAGCCCAACAGGGCCGAACACCGAAGCTTTCTTT CASSPTGPNTEAFF TRBV19 . once TRBJ1-1
TGTGCCAGCAGTACCCGGGACAGGGCAGTGGGCGAGCAGTACTTC CASSTRDRAVGEQYF TRBV2 TRBD1 . TRBJ2-7
TGTGCCAGTAGTAGGACAGGGAGCCCCTATGGCTACACCTTC CASSRTGSPYGYTF TRBV19 TRBD1 . TRBJ1-2
TGTGCCAGCAGCCCGGGGCTGGTTATGACGCAGTATTTT CASSPGLVMTQYF TRBV7-2 . . TRBJ2-3
TGTGCCTGGAATAGGCAGGGGGCGATCGGCAATCAGCCCCAGCATTTT CAWNRQGAIGNQPQHF TRBV30 TRBD1 few TRBJ1-5
TGTGCCAGTAGGGCCGCCGGGACGGAGAACACCGGGGAGCTGTTTTTT CASRAAGTENTGELFF TRBV19 . . TRBJ2-2
TGCGCCAGCAGTGAGGAGGGGGTGTTCGAGCAGTACTTC CASSEEGVFEQYF TRBV10-1 . . TRBJ2-7
TGTGCCAGCAGCCCCGGACAGATCTTGACACCCCTCCACTTT CASSPGQILTPLHF TRBV4-2 . . TRBJ1-6
TGCGCCAGCACAATTATAGGGAACACTGAAGTTTTCTTT CASTIIGNTEVFF TRBV5-1 . . TRBJ1-1
TGTGCCAGCAGTAGGGAGGTGGCGGCGGGGGCCACGCAGTATTTT CASSREVAAGATQYF TRBV6-6 . . TRBJ2-3
TGTGCCAGCAGCTTGAAGGGCGTTGATGGCTACACCTTC CASSLKGVDGYTF TRBV5-6 . once TRBJ1-2
TGTGCCAGCAGTCGTGTGGGGAACCAAAACATTCAGTACTTC CASSRVGNQNIQYF TRBV27 . . TRBJ2-4
TGTGCTAGTGGTTTGGTAGACGGGAGGAGCTCCTACAATGAGCAGTTCTTC CASGLVDGRSSYNEQFF TRBV12-5 TRBD2 . TRBJ2-1
TGTGCCAGTCTTGACAGGGGGCTTGGGGCCAACGTCCTGACTTTC CASLDRGLGANVLTF TRBV19 TRBD1 . TRBJ2-6
TGTGCCAGCAGCTTAGATGGTCCGGGAAGTGGCTACACCTTC CASSLDGPGSGYTF TRBV11-2 . . TRBJ1-2
TGTGCCAGCAGTTTGACGGAGGGAACTGAAGCTTTCTTT CASSLTEGTEAFF TRBV25-1 . . TRBJ1-1
TGCGCCAGCAGAAGAGGGACAAACCAAGAGACCCAGTACTTC CASRRGTNQETQYF TRBV5-1 . . TRBJ2-5
TGTGCCAGCTCACAGGGGACACTTGCGGGTGACGGGGAGCTGTTTTTT CASSQGTLAGDGELFF TRBV18 . . TRBJ2-2
TGTGCCAGCAGCACCCTTAGACAGGGGGCTAACTATGGCTACACCTTC CASSTLRQGANYGYTF TRBV11-2 TRBD1 few TRBJ1-2
TGTGCCAGCAGAAATGGGGCGGAGGGAAAACTGTTTTTT CASRNGAEGKLFF TRBV28 . . TRBJ1-4
TGTGCCAGCAGTAAGCGGGGGGGGCAAGAGACCCAGTACTTC CASSKRGGQETQYF TRBV27 TRBD2 few TRBJ2-5
TGTGCCAGCAGCTTATGGGGGAGGAATTCACCCCTCCACTTT CASSLWGRNSPLHF TRBV11-1 . . TRBJ1-6
TGTGCCAGCAGCTCGGGACTAGCGATCAATGAGCAGTTCTTC CASSSGLAINEQFF TRBV7-2 TRBD2 . TRBJ2-1